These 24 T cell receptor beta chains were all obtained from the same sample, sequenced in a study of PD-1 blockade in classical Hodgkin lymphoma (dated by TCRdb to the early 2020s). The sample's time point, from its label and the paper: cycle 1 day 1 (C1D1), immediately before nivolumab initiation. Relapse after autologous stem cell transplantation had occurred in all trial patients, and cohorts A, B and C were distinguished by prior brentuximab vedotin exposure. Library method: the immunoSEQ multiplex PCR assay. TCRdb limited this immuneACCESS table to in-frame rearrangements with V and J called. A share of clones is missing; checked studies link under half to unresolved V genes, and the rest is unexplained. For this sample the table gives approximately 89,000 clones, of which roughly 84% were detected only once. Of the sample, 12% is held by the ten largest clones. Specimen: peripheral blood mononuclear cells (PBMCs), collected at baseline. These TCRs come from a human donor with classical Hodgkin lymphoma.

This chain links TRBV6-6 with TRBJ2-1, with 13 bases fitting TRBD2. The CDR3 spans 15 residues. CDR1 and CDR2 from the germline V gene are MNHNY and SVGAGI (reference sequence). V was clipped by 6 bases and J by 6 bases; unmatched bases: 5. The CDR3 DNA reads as TGTGCCAGCAGCCCCACTAGCGGGAGGGCCAATGAGCAGTTCTTC. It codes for CASSPTSGRANEQFF.

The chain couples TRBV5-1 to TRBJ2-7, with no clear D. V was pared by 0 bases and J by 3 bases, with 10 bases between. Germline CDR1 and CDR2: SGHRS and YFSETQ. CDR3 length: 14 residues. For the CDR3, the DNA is TGCGCCAGCAGCTTGGCCGGACGGATCTACGAGCAGTACTTC. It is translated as CASSLAGRIYEQYF.

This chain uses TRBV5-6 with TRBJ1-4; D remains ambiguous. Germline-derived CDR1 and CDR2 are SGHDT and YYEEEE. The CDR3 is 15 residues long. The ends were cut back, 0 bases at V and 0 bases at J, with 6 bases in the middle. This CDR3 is CASSLVGATNEKLFF. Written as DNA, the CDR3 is TGTGCCAGCAGCTTGGTGGGTGCAACTAATGAAAAACTGTTTTTT.

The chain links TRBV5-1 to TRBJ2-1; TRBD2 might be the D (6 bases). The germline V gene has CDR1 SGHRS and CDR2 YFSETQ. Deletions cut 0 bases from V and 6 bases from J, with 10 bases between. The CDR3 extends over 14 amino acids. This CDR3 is CASSLGEEFNEQFF. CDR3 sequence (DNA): TGCGCCAGCAGCTTGGGGGAGGAATTCAATGAGCAGTTCTTC.

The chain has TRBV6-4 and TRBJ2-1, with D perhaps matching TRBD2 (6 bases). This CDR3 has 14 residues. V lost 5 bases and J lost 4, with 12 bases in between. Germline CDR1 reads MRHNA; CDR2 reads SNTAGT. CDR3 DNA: TGTGCCAGCAGTCTAAATAGCGGTTACAATGAGCAGTTCTTC. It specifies CASSLNSGYNEQFF.

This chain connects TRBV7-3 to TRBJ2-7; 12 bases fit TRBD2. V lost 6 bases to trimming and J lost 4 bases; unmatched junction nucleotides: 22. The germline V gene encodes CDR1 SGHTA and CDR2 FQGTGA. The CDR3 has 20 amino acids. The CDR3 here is CASSSPGTSGFGRRFYEQYF. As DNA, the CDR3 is TGTGCCAGCAGTTCCCCCGGGACTAGCGGGTTTGGACGCCGATTTTACGAGCAGTACTTC. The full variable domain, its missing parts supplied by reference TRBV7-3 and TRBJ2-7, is GAGVSQTPSNKVTEKGKYVELRCDPISGHTALYWYRQSLGQGPEFLIYFQGTGAADDSGLPNDRFFAVRPEGSVSTLKIQRTERGDSAVYLCASSSPGTSGFGRRFYEQYFGPGTRLTVT.

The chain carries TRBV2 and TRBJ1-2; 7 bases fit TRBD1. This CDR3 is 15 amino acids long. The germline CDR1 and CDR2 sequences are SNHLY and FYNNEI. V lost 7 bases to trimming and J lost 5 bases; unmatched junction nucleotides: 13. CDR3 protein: CASTQTRDSAYGYTF. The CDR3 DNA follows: TGTGCCAGCACGCAGACGCGGGACAGCGCGTATGGCTACACCTTC.

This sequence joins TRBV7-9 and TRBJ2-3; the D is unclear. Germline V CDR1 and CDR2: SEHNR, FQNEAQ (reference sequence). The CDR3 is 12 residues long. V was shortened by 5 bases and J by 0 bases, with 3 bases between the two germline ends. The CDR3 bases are TGTGCCAGCAGCCCAAGCACAGATACGCAGTATTTT. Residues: CASSPSTDTQYF.

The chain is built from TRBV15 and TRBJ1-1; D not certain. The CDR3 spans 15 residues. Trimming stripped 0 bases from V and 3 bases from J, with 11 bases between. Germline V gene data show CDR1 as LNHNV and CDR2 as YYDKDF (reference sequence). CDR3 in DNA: TGTGCCACCAGCAGAGATGCGGTGGGAGACACTGAAGCTTTCTTT. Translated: CATSRDAVGDTEAFF.

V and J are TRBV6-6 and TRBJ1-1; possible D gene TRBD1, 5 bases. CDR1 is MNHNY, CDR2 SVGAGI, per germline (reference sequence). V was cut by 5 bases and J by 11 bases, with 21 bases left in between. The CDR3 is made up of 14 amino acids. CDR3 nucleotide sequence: TGTGCCAGCAGTGCTACCTCGGACTCCCGGGGCGCTTTCTTT. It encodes CASSATSDSRGAFF.

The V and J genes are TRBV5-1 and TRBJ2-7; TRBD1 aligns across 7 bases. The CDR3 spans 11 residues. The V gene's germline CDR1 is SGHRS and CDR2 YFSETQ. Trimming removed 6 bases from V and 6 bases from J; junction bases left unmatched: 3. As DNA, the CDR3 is TGCGCCAGCACAGGGGGAATCGAGCAGTACTTC. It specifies CASTGGIEQYF.

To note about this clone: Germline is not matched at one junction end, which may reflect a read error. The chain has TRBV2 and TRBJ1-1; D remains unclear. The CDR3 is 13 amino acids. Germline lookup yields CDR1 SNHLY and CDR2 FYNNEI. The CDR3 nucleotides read TGTGCCAGCAGTCCCGAGACGAACTCTGAAGCTTTCTTT. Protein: CASSPETNSEAFF.

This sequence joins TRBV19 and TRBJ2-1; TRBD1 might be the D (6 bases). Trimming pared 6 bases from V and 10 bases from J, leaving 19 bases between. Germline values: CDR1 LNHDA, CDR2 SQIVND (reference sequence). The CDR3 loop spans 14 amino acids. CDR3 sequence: CASRPGDPSGEQFF. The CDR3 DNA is TGTGCCAGTAGGCCAGGGGACCCTTCGGGAGAGCAGTTCTTC.

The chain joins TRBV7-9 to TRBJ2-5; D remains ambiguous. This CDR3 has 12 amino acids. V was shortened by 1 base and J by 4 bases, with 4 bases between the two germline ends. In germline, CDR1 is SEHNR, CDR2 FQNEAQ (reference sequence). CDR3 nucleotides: TGTGCCAGCAGCTTAGTCCGAGAGACCCAGTACTTC. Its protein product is CASSLVRETQYF.

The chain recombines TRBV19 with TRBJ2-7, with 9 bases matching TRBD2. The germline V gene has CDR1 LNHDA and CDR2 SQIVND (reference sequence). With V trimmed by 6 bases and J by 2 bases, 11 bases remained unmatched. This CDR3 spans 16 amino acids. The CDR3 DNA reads TGTGCCAGTAGCCCCGGGACTAGCCTCTTCACCTACGAGCAGTACTTC. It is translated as CASSPGTSLFTYEQYF. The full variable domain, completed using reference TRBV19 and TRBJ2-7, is DGGITQSPKYLFRKEGQNVTLSCEQNLNHDAMYWYRQDPGQGLRLIYYSQIVNDFQKGDIAEGYSVSREKKESFPLTVTSAQKNPTAFYLCASSPGTSLFTYEQYFGPGTRLTVT.

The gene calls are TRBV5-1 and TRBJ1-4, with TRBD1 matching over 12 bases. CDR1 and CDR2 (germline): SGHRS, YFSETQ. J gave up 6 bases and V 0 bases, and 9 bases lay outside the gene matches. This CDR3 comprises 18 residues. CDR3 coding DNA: TGCGCCAGCAGCTTGGGGTCCGGGACAGGGGGCGCCGATGAAAAACTGTTTTTT. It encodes CASSLGSGTGGADEKLFF.

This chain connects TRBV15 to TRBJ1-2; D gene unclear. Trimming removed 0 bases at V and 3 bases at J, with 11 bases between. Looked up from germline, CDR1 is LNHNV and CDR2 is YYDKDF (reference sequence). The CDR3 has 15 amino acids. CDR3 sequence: CATSRDFDRYYGYTF. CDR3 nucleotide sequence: TGTGCCACCAGCAGAGATTTTGACCGATACTATGGCTACACCTTC.

CDR3 protein: CATAGAGLKDTEAFF. Written as DNA, the CDR3 is TGCGCCACCGCCGGGGCCGGGCTGAAGGACACTGAAGCTTTCTTT. V gene TRBV4-1 combines with J gene TRBJ1-1; D perhaps matches TRBD1 (5 bases). CDR1 and CDR2 (germline): MGHRA, YSYEKL. This CDR3 is 15 amino acids long. Trimming left V 10 bases short and J 3 bases short, with 21 bases between.

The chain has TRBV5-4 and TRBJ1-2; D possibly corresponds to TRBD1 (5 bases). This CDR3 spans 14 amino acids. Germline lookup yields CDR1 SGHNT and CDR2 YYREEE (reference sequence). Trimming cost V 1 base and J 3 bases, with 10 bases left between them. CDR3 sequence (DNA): TGTGCCAGCAGCTTGTCAGGGAGGTACTATGGCTACACCTTC. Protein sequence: CASSLSGRYYGYTF.

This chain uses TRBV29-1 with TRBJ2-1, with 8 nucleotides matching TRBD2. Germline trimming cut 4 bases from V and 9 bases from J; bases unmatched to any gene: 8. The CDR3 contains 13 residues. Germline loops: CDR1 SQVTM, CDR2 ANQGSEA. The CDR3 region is CSVASSGRGEQFF. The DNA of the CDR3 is TGCAGCGTTGCGTCTAGCGGGCGGGGTGAGCAGTTCTTC.

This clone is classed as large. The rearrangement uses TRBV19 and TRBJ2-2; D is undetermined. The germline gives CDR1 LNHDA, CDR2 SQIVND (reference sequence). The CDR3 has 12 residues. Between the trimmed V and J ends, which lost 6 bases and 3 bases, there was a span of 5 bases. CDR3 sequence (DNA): TGTGCCAGTAGGACTTACACCGGGGAGCTGTTTTTT. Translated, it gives CASRTYTGELFF.

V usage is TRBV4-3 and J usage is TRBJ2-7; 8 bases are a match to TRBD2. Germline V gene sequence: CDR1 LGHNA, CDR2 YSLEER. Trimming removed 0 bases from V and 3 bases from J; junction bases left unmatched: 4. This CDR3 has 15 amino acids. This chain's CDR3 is CASSQELADHYEQYF. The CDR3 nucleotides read TGCGCCAGCAGCCAAGAACTAGCGGATCACTACGAGCAGTACTTC.

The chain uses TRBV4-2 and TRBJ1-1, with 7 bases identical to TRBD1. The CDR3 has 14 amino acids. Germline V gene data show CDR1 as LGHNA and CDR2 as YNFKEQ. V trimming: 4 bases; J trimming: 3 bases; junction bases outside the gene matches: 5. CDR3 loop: CASSPKRGHTEAFF. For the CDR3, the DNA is TGTGCCAGCAGCCCTAAAAGGGGGCACACTGAAGCTTTCTTT.

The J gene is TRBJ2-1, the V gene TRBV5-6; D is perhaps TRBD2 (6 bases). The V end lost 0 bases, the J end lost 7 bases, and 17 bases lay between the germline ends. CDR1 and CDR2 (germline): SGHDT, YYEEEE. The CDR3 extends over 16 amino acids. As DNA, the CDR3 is TGTGCCAGCAGCTTGGCCTCGGGCGGGAACCTAAATGAGCAGTTCTTC. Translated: CASSLASGGNLNEQFF.